The 18 T cell receptor beta chains below were found in one sample sequenced in a study of cytomegalovirus exposure and HLA in healthy donors. PCR amplification relied on 60 Vbeta primers (plus 13 Jbeta primers). Some clones are missing from TCRdb's copy, which holds only in-frame ones; the method was immunoSEQ multiplex PCR. The table includes 180,000 or so clones, 60% to 85% detected once. The specimen was PBMCs. The source is a female donor in good health and CMV-seronegative.

This clone was observed a handful of times. CDR3 amino acids: CASHEVGGGGELFF. DNA of the CDR3: TGTGCCAGCCACGAAGTCGGTGGAGGGGGGGAGCTGTTTTTT. The chain uses TRBV6-5 and TRBJ2-2, with a possible D match to TRBD2 (6 bases). The CDR3 has 14 amino acids. Germline loops: CDR1 MNHEY, CDR2 SVGAGI. Trimming left V 8 bases short and J 8 bases short, with 18 bases between.

The chain uses TRBV19 and TRBJ1-5, with 8 bases lining up with TRBD1. CDR1 and CDR2 (germline): LNHDA, SQIVND (reference sequence). V was clipped by 6 bases and J by 6 bases; unmatched bases: 7. This CDR3 contains 14 residues. The CDR3 bases are TGTGCCAGTAGCACTCAGGGGGCGGGTCAGCCCCAGCATTTT. Translation: CASSTQGAGQPQHF.

This sequence joins TRBV7-8 and TRBJ2-7; D remains unclear. With 10 bases removed from V and 0 bases from J, the gap between germline ends came to 10 bases. This CDR3 region has 12 residues. Germline V gene sequence: CDR1 SGHVS, CDR2 FQNEAQ. The CDR3 spells CATQLSSYEQYF. CDR3 DNA sequence: TGTGCCACCCAACTAAGCTCCTACGAGCAGTACTTC.

The chain employs TRBV28 and TRBJ1-1; D possibly corresponds to TRBD1 (6 bases). The CDR3 extends over 14 amino acids. Germline lookup yields CDR1 MDHEN and CDR2 SYDVKM. V was clipped by 4 bases and J by 1 base, with 10 bases between them. Here the CDR3 DNA reads TGTGCCAGCAGTTCCAGGGGAAGGAACACTGAAGCTTTCTTT. It yields the protein CASSSRGRNTEAFF.

This chain links TRBV28 with TRBJ1-6, with D maybe TRBD1 (5 bases). This CDR3 spans 17 amino acids. V was cut by 4 bases and J by 9 bases, with 22 bases left in between. Per germline, CDR1 MDHEN and CDR2 SYDVKM. As DNA, the CDR3 is TGTGCCAGCAGTTATATCGGAGACGGGGGTGGGGGTTCACCCCTCCACTTT. Translated: CASSYIGDGGGGSPLHF.

This chain connects TRBV7-3 to TRBJ2-5; D uncertain. Per the germline V gene, CDR1 is SGHTA and CDR2 is FQGTGA. V was shortened by 1 base and J by 2 bases, with 8 bases between the two germline ends. This CDR3 contains 14 residues. DNA of the CDR3: TGTGCCAGCAGCTTAATGGGCAGTCAAGAGACCCAGTACTTC. Its translation is CASSLMGSQETQYF. Looking up the rest from reference TRBV7-3 and TRBJ2-5 gives the full variable domain: GAGVSQTPSNKVTEKGKYVELRCDPISGHTALYWYRQSLGQGPEFLIYFQGTGAADDSGLPNDRFFAVRPEGSVSTLKIQRTERGDSAVYLCASSLMGSQETQYFGPGTRLLVL.

CDR3 coding DNA: TGTGCCAGCAGTTTAATTAGCGGGAGTGGCGAGCAGTACTTC. Its translation is CASSLISGSGEQYF. This chain links TRBV28 with TRBJ2-7; 9 bases fit TRBD2. Germline values: CDR1 MDHEN, CDR2 SYDVKM. The CDR3 consists of 14 residues. After removal of 2 bases from V and 6 bases from J, the junction contained 5 bases not matched to a gene.

The gene calls are TRBV5-6 and TRBJ2-1, with 11 bases that match TRBD1. V shed 1 base and J 3 bases; nucleotides not matched to a gene: 3. CDR3 length: 16 residues. Germline-derived CDR1 and CDR2 are SGHDT and YYEEEE. The CDR3 DNA reads as TGTGCCAGCAGCTTGCGGACAGGGGGCGTCTACAATGAGCAGTTCTTC. Protein product: CASSLRTGGVYNEQFF.

CDR3 coding DNA: TGTGCCAGCAGCTTAGGGACAGGGGGATCTCTTTCCTACGAGCAGTACTTC. Translated, it gives CASSLGTGGSLSYEQYF. The chain carries TRBV11-2 and TRBJ2-7; TRBD1 matches 10 bases. Germline CDR1 reads SGHAT; CDR2 reads FQNNGV. Trimming removed 1 base from V and 1 base from J; junction bases left unmatched: 7. The CDR3 loop spans 17 amino acids.

The V call is TRBV5-1, the J call TRBJ1-2; D possibly corresponds to TRBD1 (6 bases). The germline V gene has CDR1 SGHRS and CDR2 YFSETQ. Trimming shortened V by 7 bases and J by 8 bases, and 18 bases separated the two germline ends. CDR3 length: 13 amino acids. The CDR3 region has the DNA TGCGCCAGCCGTATAGGGGGAGATGGAGGCTACACCTTC. It codes for CASRIGGDGGYTF.

This sequence joins TRBV7-8 and TRBJ2-7; 7 bases are a match to TRBD2. This CDR3 region has 17 residues. Trimming removed 5 bases from V and 2 bases from J; junction bases left unmatched: 15. In germline, CDR1 is SGHVS, CDR2 FQNEAQ. In DNA form, the CDR3 reads TGTGCCAGCAGCCCCGCGGGGGTTGGCGGGGCTACCTACGAGCAGTACTTC. As protein: CASSPAGVGGATYEQYF.

The CDR3 loop reads CASSFPGGGLENSPLHF. Here the CDR3 DNA reads TGTGCCAGCAGCTTCCCCGGGGGGGGGCTTGAGAATTCACCCCTCCACTTT. The rearrangement uses TRBV7-8 and TRBJ1-6; D is possibly TRBD1 (6 bases). CDR1 SGHVS and CDR2 FQNEAQ come from the germline V gene. The length of the CDR3 is 17 residues. V shed 3 bases and J shed 7 bases, with 19 bases lying between them.

The chain joins TRBV6-6 to TRBJ2-5, with a weak D call TRBD2 (7 bases). The CDR3 is 15 amino acids. V dropped 2 bases and J dropped 2 bases, with 12 bases sitting between them. CDR1 MNHNY and CDR2 SVGAGI come from the germline V gene (reference sequence). The CDR3 protein is CASSYIRGAQETQYF. The CDR3 nucleotides are TGTGCCAGCAGTTACATACGGGGGGCTCAAGAGACCCAGTACTTC.

This clone was observed a few times. The chain carries TRBV6-5 and TRBJ2-7, with TRBD2 matching 9 bases. CDR3 length: 15 amino acids. Trimming at V came to 4 bases and at J to 3 bases, leaving 7 bases not matched to a gene. Germline V gene sequence: CDR1 MNHEY, CDR2 SVGAGI. This CDR3 is CASSSASGGSYEQYF. CDR3 DNA: TGTGCCAGCAGTTCCGCCAGCGGGGGGAGCTACGAGCAGTACTTC.

V is TRBV7-3 and J is TRBJ2-1; TRBD2 might be the D (7 bases). The ends were cut back, 0 bases at V and 9 bases at J, with 21 bases in the middle. Germline values: CDR1 SGHTA, CDR2 FQGTGA. This CDR3 comprises 17 residues. The DNA of the CDR3 is TGTGCCAGCAGCTTAACAAGTACAGGGCAGCGGGGTGGTGAGCAGTTCTTC. Translation gives CASSLTSTGQRGGEQFF.

This clone was detected once. V and J are TRBV19 and TRBJ2-5, with 7 bases fitting TRBD1. The J call could be wrong; TRBJ2-7 is a better fit for the DNA end. CDR1 is LNHDA and CDR2 is SQIVND in the germline V gene (reference sequence). This CDR3 has 13 residues. CDR3 DNA: TGTGCCACCCGATCGGACAGGCCCTACGAGCAGTACTTC. This gives the protein CATRSDRPYEQYF.

This clone was seen a single time. The chain employs TRBV19 and TRBJ2-1, with D possibly TRBD1 on 6 matching bases. V was pared by 3 bases and J by 7 bases, with 13 bases between. There are 14 residues in the CDR3. Germline V gene sequence: CDR1 LNHDA, CDR2 SQIVND (reference sequence). CDR3 coding DNA: TGTGCCAGTAGTATCTTGGGGGCTCGGAATGAGCAGTTCTTC. Translated, it gives CASSILGARNEQFF.

V is TRBV19 and J is TRBJ2-3; TRBD1 agrees at 7 bases. In germline, CDR1 is LNHDA, CDR2 SQIVND (reference sequence). The CDR3 extends over 15 amino acids. V lost 5 bases to trimming and J lost 2 bases; unmatched junction nucleotides: 7. The chain's CDR3 is CASSVGTVYTDTQYF. DNA of the CDR3: TGTGCCAGTAGTGTAGGGACAGTCTACACAGATACGCAGTATTTT.